This T cell receptor beta chain was recorded in a study of CD8 T cells in Susac syndrome (dated by TCRdb to the late 2010s). Concerning the study at large: Whether CD8+ T cell activation and differentiation in Susac syndrome was antigen driven was tested using repertoire sequencing. Overall study results and their limits: The study acknowledged that relatively few individuals were included in the TCR sequencing and HLA analysis.

Peripheral blood CD8+ and CD4+ T cells from healthy donors, Susac syndrome patients and multiple sclerosis patients were profiled using high-throughput TCR beta sequencing. Multiple sclerosis controls were treatment-naive patients with stable or active relapsing-remitting disease fulfilling revised McDonald criteria. Bulk CD8+ and CD4+ T cells were purified by magnetic negative isolation, whereas CD8+ TEMRA cells were enriched by FACS. Blood was drawn into EDTA tubes, processed within 24 hours, and PBMCs were isolated by density gradient centrifugation. PBMCs destined for TCR sequencing were cryopreserved in liquid nitrogen and later thawed in a 37 °C water bath. Purity of sorted or isolated CD4+, CD8+ and CD8+ TEMRA cells was at least 90%. With respect to this clonotype: Its binding antigen is unknown. No base-level quality is on record; no much larger clone is a single base apart.

CDR1 and CDR2 are read off the germline V gene (reference sequence) as DFQATT and SNEGSKA. Trimming removed 5 bases from V and 6 bases from J; the gene matches leave 6 bases unexplained. The CDR3 measures 14 amino acids from cysteine to phenylalanine. Only the CDR3 portion is preserved as DNA: 42 bases, with reading frame beginning at the first base. RNA was extracted with the RNeasy kit and roughly 0.45 to 1 ug was reverse transcribed using random hexamers. The immunoSEQ multiplex PCR assay, which covers 54 Vbeta and 13 Jbeta segments, was used to amplify TCR beta CDR3 regions. Bias from PCR amplification was corrected by using a synthetic template baseline for primer optimization and for computational correction. In the authors' own workflow: Reads were annotated to V, D and J genes according to IMGT and were analyzed with immunoSEQ Analyzer, with only productive sequences retained. To calculate clonality, Shannon entropy was normalized by log2 of the number of productive unique sequences and then subtracted from one. For each patient and control, public and private clones were evaluated within the 100 most prevalent clones. A clone was defined as Susac-specific if it was absent from the healthy and MS cohorts, from 1052 published viral clones and from other ImmuneACCESS disease sequences. TCRdb passed the public sequencing reads through fastp at Q25 and MiXCR, retaining productive beta sequences. A single entry per CDR3 protein holds the most common genes and DNA from its merged rows. TCRdb, rather than the study authors, made the V and J calls. This sample has approximately 230,000 distinct CDR3 sequences in its table, and roughly 93% of those were observed once. The ten most abundant clones make up around 0.072% of the sample.

The sequencing input was CD4+ T cells from PBMCs. The sequence came from a human donor with multiple sclerosis. The rearranged chain carries TRBV20-1 and TRBJ2-2; 10 central bases correspond to TRBD2. Here the CDR3 is given as CSASAGGISGELFF. The DNA sequence is given as TGCAGTGCTTCAGCGGGAGGGATTTCCGGGGAGCTGTTTTTT.